These 27 T cell receptor beta chains originate from one sample sequenced in a study of cytomegalovirus exposure and HLA in healthy donors. Researchers ran the PCR with 60 Vbeta and 13 Jbeta primers. Clones were read by immunoSEQ multiplex PCR, and TCRdb kept only the in-frame ones, dropping some. The repertoire holds under 200,000 clones, with roughly 72% as singletons. Specimen: PBMCs. The receptors were gathered from a man aged 35-49 years in good health and CMV-seronegative.

The chain employs TRBV5-4 and TRBJ1-3; D call uncertain. Germline CDR1 and CDR2: SGHNT and YYREEE (reference sequence). The CDR3 loop spans 14 amino acids. Deletions cut 4 bases from V and 4 bases from J, with 12 bases between. The CDR3 nucleotides read TGTGCCAGCAGCGTCCAAGCCCTGGGAAACACCATATATTTT. Amino acids: CASSVQALGNTIYF.

The V and J genes are TRBV5-3 and TRBJ1-1, with unresolved D. TRBV5-3 is placed among ORFs of uncertain function. The CDR3 is 13 residues long. The V and J ends lost 10 bases and 2 bases respectively, with 15 bases between them. CDR3 sequence (DNA): TGTGCCGGTAAAGAGGGATTCAACACTGAAGCTTTCTTT. Its translation is CAGKEGFNTEAFF.

This chain uses TRBV28 with TRBJ2-7, with TRBD2 as a possible D gene (5 bases). Germline V gives CDR1 MDHEN, CDR2 SYDVKM. Trimming removed 5 bases at V and 0 bases at J, with 20 bases between. The CDR3 is 17 amino acids. DNA of the CDR3: TGTGCCAGCAGTACGGCCGGACTCCGCCCCAACTCCTACGAGCAGTACTTC. It yields the protein CASSTAGLRPNSYEQYF.

This chain uses TRBV5-1 with TRBJ2-3; possible D gene TRBD1, 6 bases. The germline V and J ends were trimmed by 1 base and 2 bases, with 14 bases remaining between them. Germline CDR1 reads SGHRS; CDR2 reads YFSETQ. The CDR3 runs 16 residues. The CDR3 DNA sequence: TGCGCCAGCAGCTTGTTTTCTCGGGACAACACAGATACGCAGTATTTT. This encodes CASSLFSRDNTDTQYF.

The chain is built from TRBV19 and TRBJ2-2; 8 bases line up with TRBD1. Germline CDR1 LNHDA, CDR2 SQIVND (reference sequence). The CDR3 spans 16 residues. Losses at the gene ends were 4 bases for V and 4 bases for J; bases not matched to a gene: 8. CDR3 amino acids: CASSTFGQGVTGELFF. The CDR3 DNA reads TGTGCCAGTAGTACATTCGGACAGGGAGTCACCGGGGAGCTGTTTTTT. The full variable domain, rest sourced from reference TRBV19 and TRBJ2-2, is DGGITQSPKYLFRKEGQNVTLSCEQNLNHDAMYWYRQDPGQGLRLIYYSQIVNDFQKGDIAEGYSVSREKKESFPLTVTSAQKNPTAFYLCASSTFGQGVTGELFFGEGSRLTVL.

In the case of this clone: A read error may account for a junction end that differs from germline. The same CDR3 also results from other DNA sequences found in this sample. J is TRBJ2-3 and V is TRBV5-1, with 13 bases lining up with TRBD2. The CDR3 has 17 residues. CDR1 is SGHRS, CDR2 YFSETQ, per germline. CDR3 loop: CASSFGLAGVNGDTQYF. The CDR3 DNA sequence: TGCGCCAGCAGCTTTGGACTAGCGGGAGTAAATGGGGATACACAGTATTTT.

The J gene is TRBJ1-2, the V gene TRBV5-6, with 10 positions matching TRBD1. V gave up 5 bases and J gave up 3 bases; unmatched junction bases: 7. The germline V gene encodes CDR1 SGHDT and CDR2 YYEEEE. The CDR3 is 15 residues long. CDR3 coding DNA: TGTGCCAGCAGAAGAGACAGGGGGCGAGACTATGGCTACACCTTC. This translates into CASRRDRGRDYGYTF.

This chain joins TRBV18 and TRBJ1-3; no clear D gene. V gave up 1 base and J gave up 0 bases, with 13 bases separating them. The CDR3 length is 17 residues. Germline V lookup: CDR1 KGHSH, CDR2 LQKENI. Here the CDR3 reads CASSPLWVRGSGNTIYF. The DNA for the CDR3 is TGTGCCAGCTCACCACTATGGGTCCGGGGCTCTGGAAACACCATATATTTT.

This rearrangement joins TRBV6-5 to TRBJ2-1; 7 bases map to TRBD2. V dropped 6 bases and J dropped 9; count of bases not matched to a gene: 14. The CDR3 is 15 amino acids. Germline-derived CDR1 and CDR2 are MNHEY and SVGAGI. The CDR3 DNA reads as TGTGCCAGCAGGTTGAGACTAGCCGGATTAGGTGAGCAGTTCTTC. It specifies CASRLRLAGLGEQFF.

This clone is a singleton in its sample. The chain combines TRBV28 with TRBJ1-2; D remains ambiguous. Germline CDR1 reads MDHEN; CDR2 reads SYDVKM. Trimming shortened V by 1 base and J by 4 bases, and 13 bases separated the two germline ends. The CDR3 has 15 residues. This chain's CDR3 is CASSLLQNGAYGYTF. The CDR3 coding sequence is TGTGCCAGCAGTTTATTACAGAACGGTGCCTATGGCTACACCTTC.

The chain joins TRBV10-3 to TRBJ2-1; 10 positions match TRBD2. The CDR3 loop spans 16 amino acids. CDR1 ENHRY and CDR2 SYGVKD come from the germline V gene. The V and J ends lost 8 bases and 0 bases, in that order; junction bases with no gene match: 7. CDR3 bases: TGTGCCATCCGGGCTAGCGGGAGTGGCTCCTACAATGAGCAGTTCTTC. As protein: CAIRASGSGSYNEQFF.

This chain connects TRBV7-3 to TRBJ2-3; the D gene is possibly TRBD2 (6 bases). V was clipped by 5 bases and J by 2 bases, with 11 bases between them. The CDR3 runs to 14 residues. Germline loops: CDR1 SGHTA, CDR2 FQGTGA. CDR3 sequence: CASSMGRDTDTQYF. CDR3 in DNA: TGTGCCAGCAGCATGGGGCGGGACACAGATACGCAGTATTTT.

The chain is built from TRBV10-3 and TRBJ1-2; perhaps TRBD1 as D (6 bases). This CDR3 has 14 residues. Germline assignment: CDR1 ENHRY and CDR2 SYGVKD. With 8 bases removed from V and 8 bases from J, the gap between germline ends came to 21 bases. The CDR3 region is CAIQGQAVTLGYTF. For the CDR3, the DNA is TGTGCCATCCAGGGGCAGGCGGTTACCTTAGGCTACACCTTC.

The chain carries TRBV7-9 and TRBJ1-2; D possibly corresponds to TRBD1 (6 bases). Germline CDR1 SEHNR, CDR2 FQNEAQ (reference sequence). V was trimmed by 7 bases and J by 6 bases, leaving 24 bases between them. The length of the CDR3 is 16 residues. The CDR3 region is CASNLRGTPPSDGYTF. The CDR3 bases are TGTGCCAGCAACCTGAGAGGGACACCCCCGTCGGATGGCTACACCTTC.

This clone turned up a few times. V gene TRBV7-3 combines with J gene TRBJ2-3; the D is unclear. The CDR3 has 13 amino acids. Germline values: CDR1 SGHTA, CDR2 FQGTGA. Trimming stripped 3 bases from V and 6 bases from J, with 10 bases between. As DNA, the CDR3 is TGTGCCAGCAGCTTCCTAAAATCGGATACGCAGTATTTT. Translating it yields CASSFLKSDTQYF.

The rearrangement joins TRBV9 to TRBJ2-7; D call uncertain. The CDR3 loop spans 15 amino acids. CDR1 is SGDLS, CDR2 YYNGEE, per germline. V was clipped by 0 bases and J by 3 bases, with 13 bases between them. The DNA of the CDR3 is TGTGCCAGCAGCGTAGCTCTGGATAGCAGCTACGAGCAGTACTTC. Protein product: CASSVALDSSYEQYF. The full variable domain, with the rest looked up from reference TRBV9 and TRBJ2-7, is DSGVTQTPKHLITATGQRVTLRCSPRSGDLSVYWYQQSLDQGLQFLIQYYNGEERAKGNILERFSAQQFPDLHSELNLSSLELGDSALYFCASSVALDSSYEQYFGPGTRLTVT.

The CDR3 sequence: CASSLSYHSLATGELFF. The CDR3 bases are TGTGCCAGCAGCTTGTCTTATCATAGTCTTGCTACCGGGGAGCTGTTTTTT. The rearrangement joins TRBV5-4 to TRBJ2-2; D is unclear. Per the germline V gene, CDR1 is SGHNT and CDR2 is YYREEE (reference sequence). The CDR3 totals 17 residues. V lost 1 base and J lost 5, with 18 bases in between.

The CDR3 is CASLGQAGYEQYF. The CDR3 DNA sequence: TGTGCCAGCTTGGGCCAGGCTGGGTACGAGCAGTACTTC. The chain couples TRBV2 to TRBJ2-7, with D hard to call. The V and J ends lost 8 bases and 4 bases respectively, with 15 bases between them. The germline V gene encodes CDR1 SNHLY and CDR2 FYNNEI. This CDR3 spans 13 amino acids. Using reference TRBV2 and TRBJ2-7 for the parts outside the CDR3, the full variable domain is EPEVTQTPSHQVTQMGQEVILRCVPISNHLYFYWYRQILGQKVEFLVSFYNNEISEKSEIFDDQFSVERPDGSNFTLKIRSTKLEDSAMYFCASLGQAGYEQYFGPGTRLTVT.

This rearrangement joins TRBV21-1 to TRBJ2-2; TRBD2 reflects the table's D call only, with no check against the DNA. TRBV21-1 is a pseudogene segment. The CDR3 runs 19 residues. CDR3 sequence reads: CASSNVVLARGANTGELFF. The CDR3 DNA sequence: TGTGCCAGCAGCAATGTTGTACTAGCGCGAGGCGCGAACACCGGGGAGCTGTTTTTT.

This chain links TRBV28 with TRBJ1-5, with D tentatively TRBD1 (6 bases). From germline, CDR1 is MDHEN and CDR2 SYDVKM. Deletions cut 7 bases from V and 3 bases from J, with 13 bases between. The CDR3 has 14 residues. The CDR3 coding sequence is TGTGCCAGCACAATAAACAGGGCCAATCAGCCCCAGCATTTT. It encodes CASTINRANQPQHF.

The chain couples TRBV5-1 to TRBJ2-3, with 7 bases matching TRBD1. CDR3 length: 14 residues. The V segment lost 0 bases and the J segment 4 bases; nucleotides outside the gene matches: 2. Germline-derived CDR1 and CDR2 are SGHRS and YFSETQ. CDR3 DNA sequence: TGCGCCAGCAGCTTGGGACAGGGCCCAGATACGCAGTATTTT. Its protein is CASSLGQGPDTQYF.

This chain uses TRBV28 with TRBJ1-1; the match to TRBD1 covers 8 bases. Germline V CDR1 and CDR2: MDHEN, SYDVKM. CDR3 length: 14 residues. V trimming: 7 bases; J trimming: 1 base; junction bases outside the gene matches: 5. The CDR3, as DNA: TGTGCCAGCACCGGACAGGGATCGAACACTGAAGCTTTCTTT. Translating it yields CASTGQGSNTEAFF. Full variable domain (missing parts from reference TRBV28 and TRBJ1-1): DVKVTQSSRYLVKRTGEKVFLECVQDMDHENMFWYRQDPGLGLRLIYFSYDVKMKEKGDIPEGYSVSREKKERFSLILESASTNQTSMYLCASTGQGSNTEAFFGQGTRLTVV.

This clone was seen only a few times. The chain has TRBV7-8 and TRBJ1-1; D ambiguous. The CDR3 totals 13 residues. Trimming took 4 bases from V and 7 from J, leaving 13 bases between them. The germline CDR1 and CDR2 sequences are SGHVS and FQNEAQ. The CDR3 nucleotides read TGTGCCAGCAGCTCCCGGACGGGAAGTGAAGCTTTCTTT. As protein: CASSSRTGSEAFF.

J is TRBJ1-2 and V is TRBV27, with 8 bases lining up with TRBD1. Trimming cost V 5 bases and J 3 bases; bases outside gene matches: 5. Germline lookup yields CDR1 MNHEY and CDR2 SMNVEV (reference sequence). There are 14 residues in the CDR3. CDR3 residues: CASSGLRGHYGYTF. CDR3 bases: TGTGCCAGCAGTGGCCTCAGGGGGCACTATGGCTACACCTTC.

This rearrangement joins TRBV19 to TRBJ2-5; 7 nucleotides agree with TRBD1. The CDR3 has 16 amino acids. With 3 bases clipped from V and 3 bases from J, the junction kept 10 bases outside the gene matches. Germline CDR1 and CDR2: LNHDA and SQIVND (reference sequence). For the CDR3, the DNA is TGTGCCAGTAGTATTGCGACAGGGAGAGGAAAAGAGACCCAGTACTTC. As protein: CASSIATGRGKETQYF. The entire variable domain, with the rest obtained from reference TRBV19 and TRBJ2-5, is as follows: DGGITQSPKYLFRKEGQNVTLSCEQNLNHDAMYWYRQDPGQGLRLIYYSQIVNDFQKGDIAEGYSVSREKKESFPLTVTSAQKNPTAFYLCASSIATGRGKETQYFGPGTRLLVL.

The gene calls are TRBV18 and TRBJ1-1, with 12 bases matching TRBD1. This CDR3 has 18 amino acids. Per germline, CDR1 KGHSH and CDR2 LQKENI. The V segment lost 4 bases and the J segment 1 base; nucleotides outside the gene matches: 10. CDR3 region: CASSQAGTGGTKNTEAFF. The DNA for the CDR3 is TGTGCCAGCTCACAGGCAGGGACAGGGGGCACCAAGAACACTGAAGCTTTCTTT.

V is TRBV4-1 and J is TRBJ2-1; TRBD2 is a possible D gene (5 bases). CDR3 length: 15 amino acids. The V gene's germline CDR1 is MGHRA and CDR2 YSYEKL. Trimming removed 2 bases from V and 0 bases from J, with 8 bases in between. CDR3 in DNA: TGCGCCAGCAGCCAAAGCGGCAGCTCCTACAATGAGCAGTTCTTC. It specifies CASSQSGSSYNEQFF.